This TCR beta chain came from a study of T-cell reconstitution after alpha-beta-depleted transplantation in children. Germline V gives CDR1 SGHRS, CDR2 YFSETQ. V was shortened by 7 bases and J by 6 bases, with 21 bases between the two germline ends. This CDR3 region has 15 residues. This clonotype was seen more than once but under ten times. Unique molecular identifiers were used in preparing the TCRbeta library. TCRdb processed the PCR reads anew with MiXCR; each CDR3 protein has one entry. The repertoire holds some 500,000 distinct CDR3 sequences, with approximately 20% as singletons. This receptor was obtained from a human donor who donated a stem cell graft to a child with acute lymphoblastic leukemia. This material consisted of PBMCs from the stem cell graft donor, taken from the stem cell graft. The rearrangement joins TRBV5-1 to TRBJ2-3, with D possibly being TRBD2 (6 bases). The CDR3 DNA reads as TGCGCCAGCCGCCCTTACGGGAGAGGTGTCGATACGCAGTATTTT. Translating gives CASRPYGRGVDTQYF.